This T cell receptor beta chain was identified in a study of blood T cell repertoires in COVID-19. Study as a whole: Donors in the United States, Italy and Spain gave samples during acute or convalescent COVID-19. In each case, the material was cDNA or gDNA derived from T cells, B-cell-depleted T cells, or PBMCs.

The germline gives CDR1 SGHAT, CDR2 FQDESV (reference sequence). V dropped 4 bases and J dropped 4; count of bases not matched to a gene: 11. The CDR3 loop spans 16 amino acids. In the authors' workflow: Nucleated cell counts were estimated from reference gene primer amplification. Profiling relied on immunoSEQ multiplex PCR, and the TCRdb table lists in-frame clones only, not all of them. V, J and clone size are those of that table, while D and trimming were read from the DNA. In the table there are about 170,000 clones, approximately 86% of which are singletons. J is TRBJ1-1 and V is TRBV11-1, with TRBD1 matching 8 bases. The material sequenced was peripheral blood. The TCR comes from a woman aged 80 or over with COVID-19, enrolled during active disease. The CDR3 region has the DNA TGTGCCAGCAGCTCACTCAACCGACAGGGGTTCACTGAAGCTTTCTTT. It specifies CASSSLNRQGFTEAFF.